Presented here are 32 T cell receptor beta chains from one specimen sequenced in a study of blood T cell repertoires in COVID-19. The table came from immunoSEQ multiplex PCR; TCRdb's copy has only in-frame clones and leaves some out. The table records roughly 100,000 clones, about 80% of them present only once. Sequencing was performed on peripheral blood. Receptor source: a human donor in a cohort sampled during active or convalescent COVID-19.

This rearrangement joins TRBV10-2 to TRBJ2-1, with a weak D call TRBD2 (5 bases). The CDR3 is 15 residues long. CDR1 and CDR2 (germline): WSHSY, SAAADI. V dropped 4 bases and J dropped 5 bases, with 15 bases sitting between them. The CDR3 loop is CASSASSVGNNEQFF. CDR3 coding DNA: TGCGCCAGCAGTGCTAGCTCAGTGGGAAACAATGAGCAGTTCTTC.

This chain uses TRBV2 with TRBJ1-1, with 9 bases that match TRBD1. Germline V lookup: CDR1 SNHLY, CDR2 FYNNEI. The J segment lost 5 bases and the V segment lost 7 bases, leaving 5 bases of the junction unmatched. The length of the CDR3 is 13 residues. In nucleotides, the CDR3 is TGTGCCAGCACTGACAGGGGGTCGACTGAAGCTTTCTTT. Translation: CASTDRGSTEAFF.

The rearrangement uses TRBV24-1 and TRBJ1-4; D unresolved. The CDR3 spans 11 residues. V was trimmed by 12 bases and J by 8 bases, leaving 12 bases between them. CDR1 and CDR2 (germline): KGHDR, SFDVKD. For the CDR3, the DNA is TGTGCCCCACCGAGCAGGGAAAAACTGTTTTTT. As protein: CAPPSREKLFF.

This clone appeared once. The rearrangement links TRBV3-1 (or the pseudogene TRBV3-2) to TRBJ1-1, with TRBD1 matching over 7 bases. The germline CDR1 and CDR2 sequences are LGHDT and YNNKEL (reference sequence). V shed 4 bases and J 4 bases; nucleotides not matched to a gene: 6. The CDR3 spans 14 residues. The CDR3 here is CASSPGQSGTEAFF. Here the CDR3 DNA reads TGTGCCAGCAGCCCGGGACAGTCGGGCACTGAAGCTTTCTTT.

V is TRBV6-5 and J is TRBJ1-3, with a possible D match to TRBD1 (6 bases). The germline CDR1 and CDR2 sequences are MNHEY and SVGAGI. The CDR3 contains 14 residues. V lost 7 bases, J lost 7 bases, and 17 bases lay in between. CDR3 residues: CASKGDVGGNTIYF. The CDR3 nucleotides read TGTGCCAGCAAGGGGGACGTGGGCGGTAACACCATATATTTT.

J is TRBJ2-2 and V is TRBV10-3; 9 bases agree with TRBD1. Germline V CDR1 and CDR2: ENHRY, SYGVKD. J gave up 4 bases and V 6 bases, and 3 bases lay outside the gene matches. The CDR3 is made up of 14 amino acids. The CDR3 nucleotides are TGTGCCATCAGGGGGACAGGGAGCACCGGGGAGCTGTTTTTT. It codes for CAIRGTGSTGELFF.

This sequence joins TRBV5-3 and TRBJ1-3; no clear D gene. TRBV5-3 is an ORF; its function is uncertain. The ends were cut back, 0 bases at V and 2 bases at J, with 9 bases in the middle. The CDR3 extends over 15 amino acids. The CDR3 protein is CARSLGARPGNTIYF. The CDR3 coding sequence is TGTGCCAGAAGCTTGGGGGCCAGGCCTGGAAACACCATATATTTT.

V gene TRBV2 combines with J gene TRBJ2-4, with a tentative D call TRBD1 (5 bases). Trimming took off 6 bases at V and 0 bases at J, with 12 bases between the two ends. CDR3 length equals 15 residues. The germline V gene encodes CDR1 SNHLY and CDR2 FYNNEI. CDR3 in amino acids: CASSQGALAKNIQYF. The CDR3 region has the DNA TGTGCCAGCAGCCAGGGTGCACTAGCCAAAAACATTCAGTACTTC. The full variable domain, in which reference TRBV2 and TRBJ2-4 provide the parts outside the CDR3, is EPEVTQTPSHQVTQMGQEVILRCVPISNHLYFYWYRQILGQKVEFLVSFYNNEISEKSEIFDDQFSVERPDGSNFTLKIRSTKLEDSAMYFCASSQGALAKNIQYFGAGTRLSVL.

The chain recombines TRBV5-3 with TRBJ1-2; 9 positions match TRBD1. TRBV5-3 is filed as an ORF, its function uncertain. CDR3 length equals 14 residues. The ends lost 4 bases at V and 7 bases at J; junction bases unmatched: 8. CDR3 in DNA: TGTGCCAGAAGCCACCGGGACAGGGTCGTTGGCTACACCTTC. It translates to CARSHRDRVVGYTF.

The chain links TRBV5-5 to TRBJ1-1; D is ambiguous. CDR1 is SGHKS, CDR2 YYEKEE, per germline (reference sequence). V was clipped by 0 bases and J by 8 bases, with 17 bases between them. The CDR3 length is 15 residues. DNA for the CDR3: TGTGCCAGCAGCTTGGATTTCACAATAGGAGGGGAAGCTTTCTTT. Translation gives CASSLDFTIGGEAFF.

The chain is built from TRBV6-5 and TRBJ2-5; 7 nucleotides agree with TRBD1. Germline V gives CDR1 MNHEY, CDR2 SVGAGI. Trimming took 6 bases from V and 5 from J; bases not matched to a gene: 9. The CDR3 runs 14 residues. The CDR3 region has the DNA TGTGCCAGCAGGATACAGGGGTGGGGGGAGACCCAGTACTTC. As protein: CASRIQGWGETQYF.

V gene TRBV11-2 combines with J gene TRBJ1-1; 7 bases map to TRBD1. Germline CDR1 reads SGHAT; CDR2 reads FQNNGV. CDR3 length: 14 residues. Germline trimming cut 5 bases from V and 8 bases from J; bases unmatched to any gene: 11. The CDR3 DNA sequence: TGTGCCAGCAGCCCCCCCGGGACAGCCACAGAAGCTTTCTTT. Protein product: CASSPPGTATEAFF.

This rearrangement joins TRBV2 to TRBJ2-5; D may be TRBD2 (6 bases). This CDR3 region has 13 residues. Germline V gene sequence: CDR1 SNHLY, CDR2 FYNNEI. V was cut by 6 bases and J by 4 bases, with 12 bases left in between. This chain's CDR3 is CASSGTPPETQYF. Here the CDR3 DNA reads TGTGCCAGCAGCGGGACTCCGCCAGAGACCCAGTACTTC. Based on the CDR3 plus reference TRBV2 and TRBJ2-5, the full variable domain is EPEVTQTPSHQVTQMGQEVILRCVPISNHLYFYWYRQILGQKVEFLVSFYNNEISEKSEIFDDQFSVERPDGSNFTLKIRSTKLEDSAMYFCASSGTPPETQYFGPGTRLLVL.

This rearrangement joins TRBV5-4 to TRBJ2-2; 11 bases line up with TRBD1. V was pared by 4 bases and J by 5 bases, with 4 bases of the junction left unmatched. This CDR3 has 15 residues. Germline V gene data show CDR1 as SGHNT and CDR2 as YYREEE (reference sequence). Here the CDR3 reads CASSAGTGGTGELFF. The CDR3 DNA follows: TGTGCCAGCAGCGCCGGGACAGGGGGTACCGGGGAGCTGTTTTTT.

The V call is TRBV7-3, the J call TRBJ1-4, with D maybe TRBD1 (5 bases). Trimming shortened V by 0 bases and J by 1 base, and 12 bases separated the two germline ends. CDR3 size: 17 residues. The germline CDR1 and CDR2 sequences are SGHTA and FQGTGA. CDR3 DNA sequence: TGTGCCAGCAGCTTAACGAGAAGGGGAAAAACTAATGAAAAACTGTTTTTT. It codes for CASSLTRRGKTNEKLFF.

The sample holds a few counts of this clone. The chain has TRBV19 and TRBJ2-7, with TRBD1 identical over 11 bases. The CDR3 loop spans 14 amino acids. Trimming cost V 4 bases and J 7 bases; bases outside gene matches: 6. CDR1 LNHDA and CDR2 SQIVND come from the germline V gene (reference sequence). This CDR3 reads CASSRGTGGSEQYF. The CDR3 bases are TGTGCCAGTAGTAGAGGGACAGGGGGAAGTGAGCAGTACTTC.

V usage is TRBV19 and J usage is TRBJ1-4, with TRBD1 matching over 9 bases. Unmatched junction bases numbered 14, after V lost 5 bases and J lost 16 bases. The CDR3 extends over 14 amino acids. The germline CDR1 and CDR2 sequences are LNHDA and SQIVND (reference sequence). The chain's CDR3 is CASSSGTGSSTTFF. For the CDR3, the DNA is TGTGCCAGTAGTTCCGGGACAGGGAGTTCAACTACGTTTTTT.

The chain carries TRBV14 and TRBJ2-2; D possibly corresponds to TRBD2 (5 bases). The CDR3 covers 14 residues. V was trimmed by 0 bases and J by 7 bases, leaving 9 bases between them. Germline values: CDR1 SGHDN, CDR2 FVKESK. The CDR3 sequence: CASSQELRVGELFF. DNA of the CDR3: TGTGCCAGCAGCCAAGAGTTGAGGGTCGGGGAGCTGTTTTTT.

This clone was counted a single time. The chain joins TRBV6-5 to TRBJ2-7; 8 nucleotides agree with TRBD1. Trimming at V came to 6 bases and at J to 2 bases, leaving 6 bases not matched to a gene. CDR3 size: 14 residues. Germline assignment: CDR1 MNHEY and CDR2 SVGAGI. The CDR3, as DNA: TGTGCCAGCAGGGACAGGGAAGAGACCTACGAGCAGTACTTC. Its translation is CASRDREETYEQYF.

The CDR3 region has the DNA TGTGCCAGCAGCCAAGAGGTTTTTCGTACAGGGGTTTCCTACGAGCAGTACTTC. This translates into CASSQEVFRTGVSYEQYF. The rearrangement links TRBV4-2 to TRBJ2-7, with 7 bases fitting TRBD1. After removal of 0 bases from V and 1 base from J, the junction contained 12 bases not matched to a gene. The germline V gene has CDR1 LGHNA and CDR2 YNFKEQ. CDR3 length: 18 amino acids.

The chain employs TRBV3-1 (or the pseudogene TRBV3-2) and TRBJ1-5; D is unresolved. Germline CDR1 is LGHDT and CDR2 is YNNKEL (reference sequence). This CDR3 is built from 16 residues. Trimming removed 0 bases at V and 2 bases at J, with 11 bases between. The CDR3 DNA reads TGTGCCAGCAGCCAAGACTTTCAGGCCCGCAATCAGCCCCAGCATTTT. It specifies CASSQDFQARNQPQHF.

The chain is built from TRBV3-1 (or the pseudogene TRBV3-2) and TRBJ2-5, with D possibly being TRBD2 (6 bases). The CDR3 length is 16 residues. CDR1 is LGHDT, CDR2 YNNKEL, per germline (reference sequence). Trimming took off 1 base at V and 0 bases at J, with 12 bases between the two ends. The CDR3 nucleotides read TGTGCCAGCAGCCAAGTCGTAGCGGTGTACCAAGAGACCCAGTACTTC. As protein: CASSQVVAVYQETQYF.

V and J are TRBV11-2 and TRBJ2-3; 10 bases are a match to TRBD2. CDR3 length: 17 residues. Germline V CDR1 and CDR2: SGHAT, FQNNGV. V was clipped by 5 bases and J by 2 bases; unmatched bases: 10. This chain's CDR3 is CASSPPWLAGATDTQYF. In DNA form, the CDR3 reads TGTGCCAGCAGCCCGCCGTGGCTAGCGGGGGCCACAGATACGCAGTATTTT.

The chain couples TRBV18 to TRBJ2-2; no firm D call. Deletions cut 10 bases from V and 3 bases from J, with 15 bases between. Germline V lookup: CDR1 KGHSH, CDR2 LQKENI. The CDR3 contains 14 residues. CDR3 residues: CATPLRFDTGELFF. CDR3 coding DNA: TGTGCCACCCCCCTCCGGTTTGACACCGGGGAGCTGTTTTTT.

This chain joins TRBV5-6 and TRBJ1-5, with D perhaps TRBD1 (5 bases). Looked up from germline, CDR1 is SGHDT and CDR2 is YYEEEE. V shed 5 bases and J shed 3 bases, with 9 bases lying between them. The CDR3 loop spans 13 amino acids. The chain's CDR3 is CASRRGNNQPQHF. For the CDR3, the DNA is TGTGCCAGCAGACGGGGGAACAATCAGCCCCAGCATTTT.

The chain joins TRBV5-1 to TRBJ1-5; no reliable D call. The CDR3 totals 14 residues. Germline values: CDR1 SGHRS, CDR2 YFSETQ. Trimming shortened V by 3 bases and J by 10 bases, and 17 bases separated the two germline ends. CDR3 in DNA: TGCGCCAGCAGCTCCACCGTTGGGAGCGGTCCCCAGCATTTT. Amino acid sequence: CASSSTVGSGPQHF.

This chain connects TRBV28 to TRBJ1-1; 9 nucleotides line up with TRBD1. J was trimmed by 1 base and V by 0 bases; bases with no gene match: 3. CDR1 is MDHEN and CDR2 is SYDVKM in the germline V gene. The CDR3 runs to 16 residues. CDR3 loop: CASSLWGQGSNTEAFF. CDR3 sequence (DNA): TGTGCCAGCAGTTTATGGGGACAGGGATCGAACACTGAAGCTTTCTTT.

This clone was seen a handful of times. The chain uses TRBV6-5 and TRBJ2-2, with D possibly TRBD1 on 5 matching bases. The CDR3 spans 14 residues. V was cut by 6 bases and J by 1 base, with 9 bases left in between. CDR1 is MNHEY and CDR2 is SVGAGI in the germline V gene. CDR3 sequence (DNA): TGTGCCAGCAGAGTTACAGGGAACACCGGGGAGCTGTTTTTT. Protein product: CASRVTGNTGELFF.

CDR3 sequence: CASSQDYGQGSPLHF. For the CDR3, the DNA is TGCGCCAGCAGCCAAGATTACGGACAGGGGTCCCCCCTCCACTTT. The V gene is TRBV4-1, the J gene TRBJ1-6; TRBD1 aligns across 9 bases. CDR1 is MGHRA, CDR2 YSYEKL, per germline. There are 15 residues in the CDR3. V gave up 0 bases and J gave up 13 bases; unmatched junction bases: 7.

V gene TRBV18 combines with J gene TRBJ1-2; unclear D gene. Trimming removed 2 bases at V and 2 bases at J, with 6 bases between. There are 13 residues in the CDR3. Germline V gene lookup returns CDR1 KGHSH and CDR2 LQKENI. The CDR3 coding sequence is TGTGCCAGCTCACCATCGGGGAACTATGGCTACACCTTC. Translated: CASSPSGNYGYTF.

The V and J genes are TRBV14 and TRBJ1-6; the D gene is possibly TRBD1 (6 bases). CDR1 is SGHDN, CDR2 FVKESK, per germline. This CDR3 has 14 residues. The ends were cut back, 8 bases at V and 10 bases at J, with 18 bases in the middle. CDR3: CASRKGGKGSPLHF. CDR3 nucleotides: TGTGCCAGCCGGAAAGGGGGAAAAGGGTCACCCCTCCACTTT. Full variable domain (outside the CDR3, taken from reference TRBV14 and TRBJ1-6): EAGVTQFPSHSVIEKGQTVTLRCDPISGHDNLYWYRRVMGKEIKFLLHFVKESKQDESGMPNNRFLAERTGGTYSTLKVQPAELEDSGVYFCASRKGGKGSPLHFGNGTRLTVT.

This chain uses TRBV29-1 with TRBJ2-1; a possible D gene is TRBD1 (6 bases). V shed 1 base and J shed 0 bases, with 13 bases lying between them. Germline V lookup: CDR1 SQVTM, CDR2 ANQGSEA. There are 16 residues in the CDR3. The CDR3 DNA sequence: TGCAGCGTTGAAGCCGATGACAGGAGCTCCTACAATGAGCAGTTCTTC. Amino acid sequence: CSVEADDRSSYNEQFF.